Listed below are T cell receptor beta chains from one sample, sequenced in a study of vaccination effects on CD4 cells after COVID-19. For these TCRs, the target antigens are not known. The repertoire was sequenced with immunoSEQ multiplex PCR; TCRdb's copy has only in-frame clones and lacks some. The profile shows approximately 31,000 clones, 72% of them singletons. The specimen was CD4+ T cells from PBMCs cultured with HCoV-229E spike peptides, collected after COVID-19 vaccination. These receptor sequences come from a human donor who received a COVID-19 vaccine. The CDR3 runs from the conserved cysteine through the conserved F or W. D genes are given only for firm matches. Only some rows state a clone size, as once, few, many or a class for expanded clones.

j_call: TRBJ1-1; clone_size: NA; d_call: TRBD1; v_call: TRBV15; cdr3_nt: TGTGCCACCAGCAGAGTTTCCGGGACAGTGCCGAACACTGAAGCTTTCTTT; cdr3_aa: CATSRVSGTVPNTEAFF
j_call: TRBJ1-4; clone_size: NA; d_call: NA; v_call: TRBV30; cdr3_nt: TGTGCCTGGAGTGTCTCCGAAAAACTGTTTTTT; cdr3_aa: CAWSVSEKLFF
j_call: TRBJ1-6; clone_size: NA; d_call: NA; v_call: TRBV27; cdr3_nt: TGTGCCAGCAGTCCCGGACGGGCCAATTCACCCCTCCACTTT; cdr3_aa: CASSPGRANSPLHF
j_call: TRBJ2-1; clone_size: NA; d_call: TRBD2; v_call: TRBV7-9; cdr3_nt: TGTGCCAGTGGACTAGCGGGAGCCCATGAGCAGTTCTTC; cdr3_aa: CASGLAGAHEQFF
j_call: TRBJ1-2; clone_size: large; d_call: TRBD1; v_call: TRBV18; cdr3_nt: TGTGCCAGCTCACCTTATCTTCCGGGACAGGATGACGGCTACACCTTC; cdr3_aa: CASSPYLPGQDDGYTF
j_call: TRBJ2-3; clone_size: NA; d_call: NA; v_call: TRBV7-2; cdr3_nt: TGTGCCAGCAGCTTAGAACAAGCCACAGATACGCAGTATTTT; cdr3_aa: CASSLEQATDTQYF
j_call: TRBJ2-7; clone_size: once; d_call: NA; v_call: TRBV27; cdr3_nt: TGTGCCAGCAAGGTAGACACCTCGTGGGGCGAGCAGTACTTC; cdr3_aa: CASKVDTSWGEQYF
j_call: TRBJ2-1; clone_size: NA; d_call: TRBD2; v_call: TRBV5-1; cdr3_nt: TGCGCCAGCAGCCCCCCCGTAGCGGGTTACTCCTACAATGAGCAGTTCTTC; cdr3_aa: CASSPPVAGYSYNEQFF
j_call: TRBJ2-1; clone_size: NA; d_call: NA; v_call: TRBV25-1; cdr3_nt: TGTGCCAGCAGTGATCCCCTCGTCTGGTTCTTC; cdr3_aa: CASSDPLVWFF
j_call: TRBJ1-2; clone_size: NA; d_call: NA; v_call: TRBV6-5; cdr3_nt: TGTGCCAGCAGTTACTCGGCGGGAGCTAACTATGGCTACACCTTC; cdr3_aa: CASSYSAGANYGYTF
j_call: TRBJ2-1; clone_size: NA; d_call: TRBD1; v_call: TRBV18; cdr3_nt: TGTGCCAGCTCACGGGACAGCTACAATGAGCAGTTCTTC; cdr3_aa: CASSRDSYNEQFF
j_call: TRBJ2-5; clone_size: NA; d_call: NA; v_call: TRBV10-1; cdr3_nt: TGCGCCAGCAGTGAGTTCAGGGCGTTCGAGACCCAGTACTTC; cdr3_aa: CASSEFRAFETQYF
j_call: TRBJ1-5; clone_size: NA; d_call: NA; v_call: TRBV30; cdr3_nt: TGTGCCTGGAGTGGGGGGGGATATCAGCCCCAGCATTTT; cdr3_aa: CAWSGGGYQPQHF
j_call: TRBJ2-5; clone_size: NA; d_call: TRBD2; v_call: TRBV4-1; cdr3_nt: TGCGCCAGCAGCCAGATTATAGCGGGAGGGAAAGAGACCCAGTACTTC; cdr3_aa: CASSQIIAGGKETQYF
j_call: TRBJ1-1; clone_size: NA; d_call: NA; v_call: TRBV6-4; cdr3_nt: TGTGCCAGCAGTGTCAGCCCAGTCACTGAAGCTTTCTTT; cdr3_aa: CASSVSPVTEAFF
j_call: TRBJ1-4; clone_size: NA; d_call: NA; v_call: TRBV5-1; cdr3_nt: TGCGCCAGCAGCCCTAGACAGTTAAATGAAAAACTGTTTTTT; cdr3_aa: CASSPRQLNEKLFF
j_call: TRBJ2-1; clone_size: few; d_call: NA; v_call: TRBV24-1; cdr3_nt: TGTGCCACCAGTGATTTGGGGGGGCTGAATGAGCAGTTCTTC; cdr3_aa: CATSDLGGLNEQFF
j_call: TRBJ2-7; clone_size: NA; d_call: NA; v_call: TRBV2; cdr3_nt: TGTGCCAGCAGCCTGGACTGGGGGAACGAGCAGTACTTC; cdr3_aa: CASSLDWGNEQYF
j_call: TRBJ2-5; clone_size: NA; d_call: TRBD1; v_call: TRBV29-1; cdr3_nt: TGCAGCGTTGGACAGGGGGAAGAGACCCAGTACTTC; cdr3_aa: CSVGQGEETQYF
j_call: TRBJ2-7; clone_size: once; d_call: NA; v_call: TRBV9; cdr3_nt: TGTGCCAGCGGAATATTCTTGGGGGAGCAGTACTTC; cdr3_aa: CASGIFLGEQYF
j_call: TRBJ2-7; clone_size: NA; d_call: TRBD1; v_call: TRBV6-5; cdr3_nt: TGTGCCAGCATTAGGACAGGAGGTTACTACGAGCAGTACTTC; cdr3_aa: CASIRTGGYYEQYF